A single sample is the source of the 14 T cell receptor beta chains below, sequenced in a study of CD8 T cells in Susac syndrome. Reverse transcription of roughly 0.45 to 1 ug RNA was performed with random hexamers. TCRdb itself ran the immunoSEQ multiplex PCR reads through MiXCR, one entry per CDR3 protein. Of 75,000 to 80,000 distinct CDR3 sequences listed, around 94% were seen once; the top ten hold 0.5% to 0.65%. The specimen sequenced was CD8+ T cells from PBMCs. The source is a human donor with Susac syndrome.

This clonotype was picked up a small number of times. The chain links TRBV4-3 to TRBJ1-5; a possible D gene is TRBD1 (6 bases). V lost 1 base, J lost 2 bases, and 9 bases lay in between. Germline-derived CDR1 and CDR2 are LGHNA and YSLEER. The CDR3 is 15 residues long. Written as DNA, the CDR3 is TGCGCCAGCAGCCAAGCGGCAGGGGGCAATCAGCCCCAGCATTTT. It codes for CASSQAAGGNQPQHF.

The chain is built from TRBV12-3 or TRBV12-4 and TRBJ2-5; 7 bases match TRBD1. After removal of 5 bases from V and 5 bases from J, the junction contained 5 bases not matched to a gene. This CDR3 comprises 13 residues. This CDR3 reads CASSDRAGETQYF. The CDR3, as DNA: TGTGCCAGCAGTGACAGGGCCGGGGAGACCCAGTACTTC.

J is TRBJ1-5 and V is TRBV2; no clear D gene. CDR3 length equals 14 residues. V was cut by 7 bases and J by 4 bases, with 14 bases left in between. Looked up from germline, CDR1 is SNHLY and CDR2 is FYNNEI. CDR3 loop: CASKVGAGNQPQHF. Here the CDR3 DNA reads TGTGCCAGCAAGGTCGGTGCGGGTAATCAGCCCCAGCATTTT.

The chain has TRBV28 and TRBJ1-2; D call uncertain. Trimming cost V 7 bases and J 0 bases, with 15 bases left between them. Germline V gene sequence: CDR1 MDHEN, CDR2 SYDVKM. The CDR3 is made up of 15 amino acids. As DNA, the CDR3 is TGTGCCAGCATTTCCCCGGGAGAAGCTAACTATGGCTACACCTTC. It specifies CASISPGEANYGYTF.

J is TRBJ2-7 and V is TRBV3-1, with TRBD1 matching 9 bases. Germline V gives CDR1 LGHDT, CDR2 YNNKEL (reference sequence). This CDR3 has 14 residues. V dropped 4 bases and J dropped 4; count of bases not matched to a gene: 5. CDR3 coding DNA: TGTGCCAGCAGCCGGACAGGGGAAACGTACGAGCAGTACTTC. Translated: CASSRTGETYEQYF.

The chain recombines TRBV5-5 with TRBJ2-2; unclear D gene. The CDR3 loop spans 12 amino acids. V was pared by 4 bases and J by 7 bases, with 8 bases between. Germline V gene data show CDR1 as SGHKS and CDR2 as YYEKEE (reference sequence). CDR3 DNA: TGTGCCAGCAGCACCGTAGGCGGGGAGCTGTTTTTT. Encoded protein: CASSTVGGELFF.

This chain joins TRBV3-1 and TRBJ1-1; D remains unclear. The CDR3 extends over 14 amino acids. The V end was cut by 1 base, the J end by 4 bases, with 10 bases between. Germline V gene sequence: CDR1 LGHDT, CDR2 YNNKEL (reference sequence). The CDR3 DNA reads as TGTGCCAGCAGCCAAGGAAGAGGGCGCACTGAAGCTTTCTTT. It codes for CASSQGRGRTEAFF.

V and J are TRBV28 and TRBJ2-7; tentative D call: TRBD2 (7 bases). This CDR3 contains 14 residues. CDR1 is MDHEN, CDR2 SYDVKM, per germline. Deletions cut 3 bases from V and 5 bases from J, with 14 bases between. The CDR3 DNA reads as TGTGCCAGCAGTTTTAGGGGGGGCCGCGACGAGCAGTACTTC. It translates to CASSFRGGRDEQYF.

The genes are TRBV29-1 and TRBJ2-1; TRBD2 aligns across 8 bases. Germline assignment: CDR1 SQVTM and CDR2 ANQGSEA. Trimming took 0 bases from V and 7 from J; bases not matched to a gene: 14. The CDR3 spans 17 residues. The CDR3 DNA is TGCAGCGTTGAAGATTGGGCAGAGTCGGGGGGGCGAAATGAGCAGTTCTTC. This sequence encodes CSVEDWAESGGRNEQFF.

The chain employs TRBV7-8 and TRBJ1-4, with 10 positions matching TRBD1. The CDR3 consists of 15 residues. V was pared by 5 bases and J by 5 bases, with 5 bases of the junction left unmatched. From germline, CDR1 is SGHVS and CDR2 FQNEAQ. This chain's CDR3 is CASSPRGQGNEKLFF. The CDR3 DNA follows: TGTGCCAGCAGCCCGAGGGGACAGGGGAATGAAAAACTGTTTTTT.

The chain combines TRBV9 with TRBJ1-1; 7 bases line up with TRBD1. Germline CDR1 reads SGDLS; CDR2 reads YYNGEE. CDR3 length: 12 residues. Trimming at V came to 5 bases and at J to 8 bases, leaving 6 bases not matched to a gene. The CDR3 region is CASSQTGREAFF. For the CDR3, the DNA is TGTGCCAGCAGTCAGACAGGGCGAGAAGCTTTCTTT.

The chain combines TRBV5-1 with TRBJ1-4; 11 nucleotides align to TRBD1. The V and J ends lost 0 bases and 8 bases, in that order; junction bases with no gene match: 3. CDR1 and CDR2 from the germline V gene are SGHRS and YFSETQ. This CDR3 has 15 amino acids. The CDR3 coding sequence is TGCGCCAGCAGCTTGGAGGACAGGGGGCGAGAAAAACTGTTTTTT. It encodes CASSLEDRGREKLFF.

This clonotype occurred once. J is TRBJ2-5 and V is TRBV12-5, with TRBD2 as a possible D gene (6 bases). Germline CDR1 LGHNT, CDR2 FRNRAP. The V end lost 6 bases, the J end lost 4 bases, and 21 bases lay between the germline ends. This CDR3 has 16 residues. CDR3 region: CASGPNVGGYGETQYF. The CDR3 region has the DNA TGTGCTAGTGGCCCAAACGTGGGGGGATACGGAGAGACCCAGTACTTC.

The chain joins TRBV9 to TRBJ1-4; no reliable D call. Germline-derived CDR1 and CDR2 are SGDLS and YYNGEE. V was cut by 3 bases and J by 8 bases, with 14 bases left in between. The CDR3 length is 14 residues. The DNA for the CDR3 is TGTGCCAGCAGCGCTGGAGTTTCGGGGGAAAAACTGTTTTTT. It specifies CASSAGVSGEKLFF.